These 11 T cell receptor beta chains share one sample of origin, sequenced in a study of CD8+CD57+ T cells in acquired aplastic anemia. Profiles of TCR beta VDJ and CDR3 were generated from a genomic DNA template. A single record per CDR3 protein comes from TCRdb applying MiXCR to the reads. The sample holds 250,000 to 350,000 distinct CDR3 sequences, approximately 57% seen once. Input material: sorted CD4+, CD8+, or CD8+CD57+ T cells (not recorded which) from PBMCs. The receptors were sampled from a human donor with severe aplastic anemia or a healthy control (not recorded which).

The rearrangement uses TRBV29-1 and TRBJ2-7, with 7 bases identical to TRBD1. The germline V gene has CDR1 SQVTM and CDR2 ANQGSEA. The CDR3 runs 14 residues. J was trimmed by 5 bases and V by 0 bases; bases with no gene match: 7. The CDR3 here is CSVEDLGTDDEQYF. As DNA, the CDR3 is TGCAGCGTTGAAGATCTCGGGACAGACGACGAGCAGTACTTC.

CDR3 sequence (DNA): TGTGCCATCAGTGAGTCCCTAACAGAACAGGGAAAGAAAGACGAGCAGTACTTC. This encodes CAISESLTEQGKKDEQYF. The V and J genes are TRBV10-3 and TRBJ2-7; the D gene is possibly TRBD1 (6 bases). This CDR3 comprises 18 residues. Germline V gene data show CDR1 as ENHRY and CDR2 as SYGVKD. The ends were cut back, 0 bases at V and 5 bases at J, with 23 bases in the middle.

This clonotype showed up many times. The CDR3 spells CAISRTSGGENTGELFF. The CDR3 DNA sequence: TGTGCCATCTCCCGGACTAGCGGGGGTGAGAACACCGGGGAGCTGTTTTTT. This sequence joins TRBV10-3 and TRBJ2-2; 13 bases are a match to TRBD2. Looked up from germline, CDR1 is ENHRY and CDR2 is SYGVKD. Trimming at V came to 8 bases and at J to 1 base, leaving 7 bases not matched to a gene. The CDR3 consists of 17 residues.

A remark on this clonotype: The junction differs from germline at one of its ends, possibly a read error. The CDR3 region has the DNA TGTACCAGCAGTTACACCTTCCAGGTAACCGGGGAGCTGTTTTTT. Translation: CTSSYTFQVTGELFF. The chain joins TRBV6-5 to TRBJ2-2; unclear D gene. The germline gives CDR1 MNHEY, CDR2 SVGAGI. CDR3 length: 15 amino acids.

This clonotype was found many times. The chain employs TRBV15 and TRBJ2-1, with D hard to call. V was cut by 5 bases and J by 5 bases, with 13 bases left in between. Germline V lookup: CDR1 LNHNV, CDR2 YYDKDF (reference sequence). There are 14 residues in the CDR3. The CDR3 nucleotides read TGTGCCACCAGCCCCAGTTCGGTCCACAATGAGCAGTTCTTC. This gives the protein CATSPSSVHNEQFF.

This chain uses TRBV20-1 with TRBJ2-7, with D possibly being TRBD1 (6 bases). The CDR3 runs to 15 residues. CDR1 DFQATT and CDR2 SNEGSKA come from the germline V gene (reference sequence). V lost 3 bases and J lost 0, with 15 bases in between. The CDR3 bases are TGCAGTGCTAGCAACACAGGGACCCCCTCCTACGAGCAGTACTTC. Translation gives CSASNTGTPSYEQYF.

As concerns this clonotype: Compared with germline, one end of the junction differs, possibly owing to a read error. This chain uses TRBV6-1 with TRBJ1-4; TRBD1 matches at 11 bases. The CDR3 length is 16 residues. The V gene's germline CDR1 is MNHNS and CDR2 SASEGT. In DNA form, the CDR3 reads TGTGCCAGCAGTTACGCCCCGGGACAGGGGGATGAAAAGCTGTTTTTT. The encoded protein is CASSYAPGQGDEKLFF.

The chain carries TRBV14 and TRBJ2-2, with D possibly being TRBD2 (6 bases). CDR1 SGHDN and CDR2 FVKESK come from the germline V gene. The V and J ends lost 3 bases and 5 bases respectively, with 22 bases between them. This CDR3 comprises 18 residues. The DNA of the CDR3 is TGTGCCAGCAGCCATAAAGGTTGGGACTTTCGCGATACCGGGGAGCTGTTTTTT. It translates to CASSHKGWDFRDTGELFF.

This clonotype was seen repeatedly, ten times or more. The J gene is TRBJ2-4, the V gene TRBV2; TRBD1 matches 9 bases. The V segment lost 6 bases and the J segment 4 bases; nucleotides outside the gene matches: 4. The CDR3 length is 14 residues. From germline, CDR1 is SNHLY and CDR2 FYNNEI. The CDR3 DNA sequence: TGTGCCAGCAGCAGGGACAGGGCAAAAAACATTCAGTACTTC. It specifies CASSRDRAKNIQYF.

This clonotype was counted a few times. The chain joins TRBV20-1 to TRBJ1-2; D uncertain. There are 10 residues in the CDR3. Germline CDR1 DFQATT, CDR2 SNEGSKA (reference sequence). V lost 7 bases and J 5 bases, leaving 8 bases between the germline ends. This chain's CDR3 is CSVQIYGYTF. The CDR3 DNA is TGCAGTGTTCAGATATATGGCTACACCTTC.

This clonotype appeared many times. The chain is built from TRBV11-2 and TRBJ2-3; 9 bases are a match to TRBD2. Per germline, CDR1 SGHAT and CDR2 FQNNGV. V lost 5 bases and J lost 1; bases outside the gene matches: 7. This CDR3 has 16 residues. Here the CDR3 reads CASSRIAGARTDTQYF. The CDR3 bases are TGTGCCAGCAGCCGAATAGCGGGGGCCCGCACAGATACGCAGTATTTT.